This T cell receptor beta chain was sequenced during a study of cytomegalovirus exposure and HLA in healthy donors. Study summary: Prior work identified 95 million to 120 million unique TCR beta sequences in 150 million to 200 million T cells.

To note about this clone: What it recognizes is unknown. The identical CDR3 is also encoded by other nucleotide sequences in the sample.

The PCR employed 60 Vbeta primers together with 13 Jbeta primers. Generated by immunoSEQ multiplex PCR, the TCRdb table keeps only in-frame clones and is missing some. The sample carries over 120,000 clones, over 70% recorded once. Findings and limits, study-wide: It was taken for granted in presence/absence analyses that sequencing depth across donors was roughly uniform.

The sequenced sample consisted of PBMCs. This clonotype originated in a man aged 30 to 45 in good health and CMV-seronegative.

The CDR3 DNA reads TGTGCCAGCTCACCGGGACTAGCTAGCACAGATACGCAGTATTTT. Its translation is CASSPGLASTDTQYF. V and J are TRBV18 and TRBJ2-3, with TRBD2 matching over 9 bases. Unmatched junction bases numbered 1, after V lost 3 bases and J lost 0 bases. CDR1 and CDR2 from the germline V gene are KGHSH and LQKENI. This CDR3 comprises 15 residues.